This T cell receptor (beta chain) emerged from a study of identical twins' blood T cells (dated by TCRdb to the early 2010s). About the study as a whole: The approximately twelve libraries, six for the alpha chain and six for the beta chain, yielded roughly 51 million Illumina reads in total. Using next-generation sequencing, the study compared the TCR alpha and beta chain repertoires of three pairs of monozygous twins to assess how genetics influences repertoire formation.

Findings and caveats that apply to the study as a whole: Because the twins were reared together, environmental influences could not be ruled out as the explanation for twin similarity. Twin pairs were reported to be markedly more alike in V gene usage than unrelated donors were, even when looking at non-selected out-of-frame TCRbeta clonotypes. Among the most abundant TCRbeta clonotypes, more CDR3 sequences were shared by each donor with her twin than with unrelated donors. The study stated that the proposed role of the TCRalpha J segment in MHC recognition during thymic selection needs to be validated by independent studies. How many CDR3 clonotypes two donors shared depended mainly on the product of their cloneset sizes, and the twins did not clearly stray from this trend.

CDR1 and CDR2 are drawn from the germline V gene (reference sequence): MNHNY, SVGAGI. V and J lose 5 bases and 7 bases, and a span of 14 bases separates them. Its CDR3 holds 13 amino acids, cysteine through phenylalanine. Of all the DNA, just the CDR3 is kept, 39 bases in frame from base 1. Details on this clonotype: Its recognized antigen is unknown. There are no base qualities to consult, and no much larger clone falls within one base.

Library construction relied on 5' RACE. TCRdb names Illumina Genome Analyzer IIx as the instrument used. To prepare the RNA-based TCR cDNA libraries, a previously described protocol was followed, with several modifications. To prevent cross-contamination, sample-specific barcodes were added to both ends of each TCR cDNA library during cDNA synthesis and amplification. The original methods were these. Each library contained 2.2 to 3.6 million CDR3-containing reads, and somewhere between about 90,000 and nearly 550,000 clonotypes were identified for each individual. Reads with improper barcode index combinations were discarded, and clonesets were then built for each library with the MiTCR software. During the assembly of CDR3 clonotypes by MiTCR, low-quality reads were filtered or rescued and PCR and sequencing errors were corrected. Artificial out-of-frame clonotypes were mapped to in-frame sequences, with one indel allowed in the CDR3, and then removed. Similarity in V and J gene usage between donors was calculated as the Jensen-Shannon divergence divided by the mean entropy. TCRdb trimmed the raw reads at Q25, called clones with MiXCR and kept productive beta chains. Rows merge per CDR3 protein into single entries with the most common DNA and genes. TCRdb, not the authors, supplied the V and J calls. Recorded for this sample are roughly 380,000 distinct CDR3 sequences; more than 25% of them occurred a single time. The ten largest account for roughly 6.1% of the sample.

Donors were six healthy women forming three monozygous twin pairs. Each of the three twin pairs had been raised together, and the twins in each pair were thought likely to have encountered the same infectious agents and vaccines. RNA was isolated from peripheral blood mononuclear cells and used to prepare TCR cDNA libraries. The sample comprised PBMCs. This receptor was obtained from a woman aged 18-49 years in good health. Rearrangement joined TRBV6-6 to TRBJ1-1; D gene: possibly TRBD1, on 5 matching bases. The CDR3 amino acid sequence is: CASSGAWGGEAFF. In nucleotide form, the sequence is TGTGCCAGCAGTGGGGCTTGGGGGGGTGAAGCTTTCTTT.